This T cell receptor (beta chain) was profiled in a study of post-analysis software for immune sequencing data. Study context: Recorded disease courses covered relapsing-remitting, secondary progressive and progressive-relapsing multiple sclerosis. Some patients had no subtype annotation. Study-wide findings and caveats: Under the F measure, samples that were prepared in one batch clustered strongly together. Controls had significantly higher normalized Chao1 diversity than multiple sclerosis patients. Elevated frequency relative to controls characterized four or five TRBV segments in patients, TRBV5-6, TRBV5-1 and TRBV20-1 among them.

Libraries were made from TCR beta cDNA, and they carried unique molecular identifiers. Roughly 510,000 cDNA molecules were recovered from an input of about 0.9 to 10 million T cells. One entry per CDR3 protein, called by TCRdb with MiXCR from the PCR reads. The sample holds approximately 150,000 distinct CDR3 sequences; about 32% are singletons and the top ten take less than 1.6%. The CDR3 length is 14 residues. The germline V gene encodes CDR1 MDHEN and CDR2 SYDVKM. The V end lost 7 bases, the J end lost 4 bases, and 17 bases lay between the germline ends. This clonotype was counted ten times or more. Antigen specificity is unknown.

The chain uses TRBV28 and TRBJ2-7, with D unclear. Sequencing used blood. The TCR was taken from a girl aged 10 to 17 with multiple sclerosis. CDR3 bases: TGTGCCAGCACCTATTTGGATCGGATTTACGAGCAGTACTTC. Amino acid sequence: CASTYLDRIYEQYF.